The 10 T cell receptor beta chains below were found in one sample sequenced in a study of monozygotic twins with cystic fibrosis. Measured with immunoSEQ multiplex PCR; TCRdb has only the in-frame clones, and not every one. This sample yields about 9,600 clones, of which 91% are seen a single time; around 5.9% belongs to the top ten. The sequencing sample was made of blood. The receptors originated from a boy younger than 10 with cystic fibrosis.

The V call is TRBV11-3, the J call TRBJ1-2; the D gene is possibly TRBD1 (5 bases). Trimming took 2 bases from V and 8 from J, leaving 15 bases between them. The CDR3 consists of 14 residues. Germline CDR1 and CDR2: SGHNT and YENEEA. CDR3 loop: CASSLYEGRSGYTF. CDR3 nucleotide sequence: TGTGCCAGCAGCTTATACGAGGGGCGATCGGGCTACACCTTC. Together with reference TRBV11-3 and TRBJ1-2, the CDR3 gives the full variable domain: EAGVVQSPRYKIIEKKQPVAFWCNPISGHNTLYWYLQNLGQGPELLIRYENEEAVDDSQLPKDRFSAERLKGVDSTLKIQPAELGDSAVYLCASSLYEGRSGYTFGSGTRLTVV.

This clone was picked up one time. CDR3: CASSLARVGTEAFF. CDR3 DNA sequence: TGTGCCAGCAGCTTGGCCAGGGTAGGCACTGAAGCTTTCTTT. This sequence joins TRBV5-5 and TRBJ1-1, with a weak D call TRBD1 (5 bases). Trimming left V 0 bases short and J 4 bases short, with 10 bases between. From germline, CDR1 is SGHKS and CDR2 YYEKEE (reference sequence). The CDR3 spans 14 residues. Full variable domain (remainder filled in from reference TRBV5-5 and TRBJ1-1): DAGVTQSPTHLIKTRGQQVTLRCSPISGHKSVSWYQQVLGQGPQFIFQYYEKEERGRGNFPDRFSARQFPNYSSELNVNALLLGDSALYLCASSLARVGTEAFFGQGTRLTVV.

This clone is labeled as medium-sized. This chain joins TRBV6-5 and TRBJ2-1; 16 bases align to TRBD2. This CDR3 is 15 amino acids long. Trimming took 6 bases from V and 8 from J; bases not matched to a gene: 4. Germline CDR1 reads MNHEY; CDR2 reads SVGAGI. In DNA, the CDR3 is TGTGCCAGCAGAAAGGGACTAGCGGGGGGGGATGAGCAGTTCTTC. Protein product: CASRKGLAGGDEQFF.

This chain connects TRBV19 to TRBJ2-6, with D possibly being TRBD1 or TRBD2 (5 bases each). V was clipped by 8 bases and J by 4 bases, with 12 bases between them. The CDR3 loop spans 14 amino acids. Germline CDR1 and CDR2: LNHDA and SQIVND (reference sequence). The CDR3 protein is CASGTVAGANVLTF. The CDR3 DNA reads TGTGCCAGTGGGACGGTCGCCGGGGCCAACGTCCTGACTTTC.

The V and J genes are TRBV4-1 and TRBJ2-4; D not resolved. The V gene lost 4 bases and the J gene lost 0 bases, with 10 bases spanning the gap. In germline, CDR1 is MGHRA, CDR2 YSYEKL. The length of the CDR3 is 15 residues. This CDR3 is CASSLDGRAKNIQYF. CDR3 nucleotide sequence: TGCGCCAGCAGCCTGGACGGCAGAGCCAAAAACATTCAGTACTTC.

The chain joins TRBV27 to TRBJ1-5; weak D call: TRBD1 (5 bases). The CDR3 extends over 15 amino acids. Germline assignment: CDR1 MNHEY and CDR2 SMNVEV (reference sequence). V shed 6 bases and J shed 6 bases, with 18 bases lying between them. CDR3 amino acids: CASSSTVQGSQPQHF. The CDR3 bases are TGTGCCAGCAGCTCGACCGTCCAGGGAAGTCAGCCCCAGCATTTT.

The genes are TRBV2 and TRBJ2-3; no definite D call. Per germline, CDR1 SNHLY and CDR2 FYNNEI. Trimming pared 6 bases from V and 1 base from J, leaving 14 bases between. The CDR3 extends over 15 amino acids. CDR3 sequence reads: CASSADPQGTDTQYF. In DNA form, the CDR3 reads TGTGCCAGCAGCGCCGACCCCCAGGGCACAGATACGCAGTATTTT. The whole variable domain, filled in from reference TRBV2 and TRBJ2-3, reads EPEVTQTPSHQVTQMGQEVILRCVPISNHLYFYWYRQILGQKVEFLVSFYNNEISEKSEIFDDQFSVERPDGSNFTLKIRSTKLEDSAMYFCASSADPQGTDTQYFGPGTRLTVL.

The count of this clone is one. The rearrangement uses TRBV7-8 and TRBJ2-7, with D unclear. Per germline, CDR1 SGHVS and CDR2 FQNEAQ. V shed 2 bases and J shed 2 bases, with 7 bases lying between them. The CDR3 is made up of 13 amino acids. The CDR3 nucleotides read TGTGCCAGCAGCTTATACTCGACCTACGAGCAGTACTTC. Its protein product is CASSLYSTYEQYF.

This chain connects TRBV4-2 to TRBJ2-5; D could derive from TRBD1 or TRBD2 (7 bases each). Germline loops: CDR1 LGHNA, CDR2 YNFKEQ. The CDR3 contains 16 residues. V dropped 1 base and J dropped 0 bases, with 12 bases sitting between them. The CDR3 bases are TGTGCCAGCAGCCAAGTCAGGGGGGGCCACCAAGAGACCCAGTACTTC. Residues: CASSQVRGGHQETQYF.

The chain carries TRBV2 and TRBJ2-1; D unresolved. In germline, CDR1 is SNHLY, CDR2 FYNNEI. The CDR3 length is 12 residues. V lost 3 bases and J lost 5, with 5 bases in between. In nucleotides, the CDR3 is TGTGCCAGCAGTGAGCGGCACAATGAGCAGTTCTTC. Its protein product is CASSERHNEQFF.